This T cell receptor (beta chain) was profiled in a study of breast tumors, draining lymph nodes, adjacent tissues. Overall study results and limits: Tumors had less TCR diversity than lymph nodes, more than nontumor tissue.

The CDR3 loop spans 15 amino acids. The V gene's germline CDR1 is SGHAT and CDR2 FQNNGV. J lost 4 bases, V lost 3 bases, and 4 bases had no gene match. MiXCR was run by TCRdb on the multiplex PCR reads, yielding one entry per CDR3 protein. Here the sample spans some 25,000 distinct CDR3 sequences, 60% to 75% being singletons. Concerning this clonotype: Its antigen is unidentified.

This TCR came from a female donor with breast cancer. Some clones in this sample may be carry-over from other donors' samples. Sequenced material: tumor-adjacent breast tissue. This chain joins TRBV11-2 and TRBJ2-7, with 12 bases aligning to TRBD2. The CDR3: CASSFLAGGRYEQYF. The DNA for the CDR3 is TGTGCCAGCAGCTTCCTAGCGGGAGGGCGTTACGAGCAGTACTTC.